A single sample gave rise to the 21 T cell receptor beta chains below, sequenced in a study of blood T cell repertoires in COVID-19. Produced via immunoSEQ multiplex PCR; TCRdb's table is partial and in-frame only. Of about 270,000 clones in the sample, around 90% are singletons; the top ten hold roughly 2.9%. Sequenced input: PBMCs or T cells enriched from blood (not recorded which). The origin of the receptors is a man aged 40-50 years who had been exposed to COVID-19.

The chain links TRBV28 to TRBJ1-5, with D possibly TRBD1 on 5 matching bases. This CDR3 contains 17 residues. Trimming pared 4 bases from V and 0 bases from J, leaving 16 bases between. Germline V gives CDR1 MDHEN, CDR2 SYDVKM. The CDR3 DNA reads TGTGCCAGCAGTTCGGGGGTGCAGATATATAGCAATCAGCCCCAGCATTTT. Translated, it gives CASSSGVQIYSNQPQHF.

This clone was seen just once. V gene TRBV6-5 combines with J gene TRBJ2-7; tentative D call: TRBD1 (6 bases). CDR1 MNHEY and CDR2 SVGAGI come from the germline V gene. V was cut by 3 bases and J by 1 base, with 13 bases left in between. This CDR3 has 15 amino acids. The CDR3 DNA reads TGTGCCAGCAGTTATGGCAGGGGCGCTTCCTACGAGCAGTACTTC. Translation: CASSYGRGASYEQYF.

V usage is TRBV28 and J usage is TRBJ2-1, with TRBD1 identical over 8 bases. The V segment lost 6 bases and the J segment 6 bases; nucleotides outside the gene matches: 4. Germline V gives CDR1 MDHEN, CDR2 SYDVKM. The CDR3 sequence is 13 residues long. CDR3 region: CASRDRGRNEQFF. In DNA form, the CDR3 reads TGTGCCAGCAGAGACAGGGGCCGCAATGAGCAGTTCTTC.

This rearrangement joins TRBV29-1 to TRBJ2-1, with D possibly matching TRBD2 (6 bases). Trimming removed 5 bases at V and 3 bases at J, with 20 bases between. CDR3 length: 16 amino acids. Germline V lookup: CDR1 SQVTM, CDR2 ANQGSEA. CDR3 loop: CSVFGGEISGYNEQFF. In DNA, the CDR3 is TGCAGCGTTTTTGGAGGGGAGATTAGCGGCTACAATGAGCAGTTCTTC.

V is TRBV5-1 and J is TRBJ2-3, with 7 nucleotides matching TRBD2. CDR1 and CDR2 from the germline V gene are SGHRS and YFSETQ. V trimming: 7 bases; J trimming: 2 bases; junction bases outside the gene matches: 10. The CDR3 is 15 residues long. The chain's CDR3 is CASWGAGTPTDTQYF. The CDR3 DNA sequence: TGCGCCAGCTGGGGAGCGGGAACCCCCACAGATACGCAGTATTTT.

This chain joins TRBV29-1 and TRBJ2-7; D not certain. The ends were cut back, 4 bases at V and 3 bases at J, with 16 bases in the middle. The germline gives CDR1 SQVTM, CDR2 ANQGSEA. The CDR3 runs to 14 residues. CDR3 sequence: CSVVTAARDYEQYF. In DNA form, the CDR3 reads TGCAGCGTTGTAACGGCAGCTAGAGACTACGAGCAGTACTTC.

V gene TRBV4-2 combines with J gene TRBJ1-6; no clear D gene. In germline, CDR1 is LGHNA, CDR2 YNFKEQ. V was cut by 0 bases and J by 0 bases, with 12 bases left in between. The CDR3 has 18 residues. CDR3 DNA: TGTGCCAGCAGCCAAGATTGGTCACAAAGCTCCTATAATTCACCCCTCCACTTT. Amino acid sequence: CASSQDWSQSSYNSPLHF.

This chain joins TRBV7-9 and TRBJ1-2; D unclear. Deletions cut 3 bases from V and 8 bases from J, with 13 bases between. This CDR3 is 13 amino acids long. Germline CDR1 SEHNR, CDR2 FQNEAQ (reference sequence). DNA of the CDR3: TGTGCCAGCAGCTTCGGTGAGAAGAGGGGCTACACCTTC. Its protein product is CASSFGEKRGYTF.

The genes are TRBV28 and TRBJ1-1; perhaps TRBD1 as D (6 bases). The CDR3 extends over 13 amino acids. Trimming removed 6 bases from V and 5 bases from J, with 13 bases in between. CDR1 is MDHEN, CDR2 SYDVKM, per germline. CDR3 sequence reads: CASRPTGSTEAFF. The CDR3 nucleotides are TGTGCCAGCAGGCCTACAGGGTCTACTGAAGCTTTCTTT.

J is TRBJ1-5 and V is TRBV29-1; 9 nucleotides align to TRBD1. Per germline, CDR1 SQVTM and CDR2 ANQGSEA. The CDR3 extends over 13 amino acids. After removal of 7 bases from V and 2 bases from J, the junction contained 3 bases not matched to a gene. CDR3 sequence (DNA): TGCAGCGCCCGGACAGGGGGCAATCAGCCCCAGCATTTT. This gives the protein CSARTGGNQPQHF.

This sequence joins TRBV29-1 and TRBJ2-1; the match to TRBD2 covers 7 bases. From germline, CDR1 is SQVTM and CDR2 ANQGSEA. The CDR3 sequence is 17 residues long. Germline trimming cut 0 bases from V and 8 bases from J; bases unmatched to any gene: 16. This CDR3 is CSVEDLWAGESSDEQFF. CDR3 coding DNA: TGCAGCGTTGAAGATCTCTGGGCGGGAGAATCTTCCGATGAGCAGTTCTTC.

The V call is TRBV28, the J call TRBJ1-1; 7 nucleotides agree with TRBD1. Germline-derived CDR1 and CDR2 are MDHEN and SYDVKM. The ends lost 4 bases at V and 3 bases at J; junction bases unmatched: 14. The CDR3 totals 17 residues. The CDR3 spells CASSSLGRGDRDTEAFF. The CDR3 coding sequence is TGTGCCAGCAGTTCCCTCGGCAGGGGGGACCGTGACACTGAAGCTTTCTTT.

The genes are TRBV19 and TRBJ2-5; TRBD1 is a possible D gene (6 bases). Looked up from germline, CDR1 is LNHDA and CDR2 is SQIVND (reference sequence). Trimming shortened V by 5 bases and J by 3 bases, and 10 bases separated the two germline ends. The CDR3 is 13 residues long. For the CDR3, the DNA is TGTGCCAGTAGTCCACGACAGGAAGAGACCCAGTACTTC. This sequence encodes CASSPRQEETQYF.

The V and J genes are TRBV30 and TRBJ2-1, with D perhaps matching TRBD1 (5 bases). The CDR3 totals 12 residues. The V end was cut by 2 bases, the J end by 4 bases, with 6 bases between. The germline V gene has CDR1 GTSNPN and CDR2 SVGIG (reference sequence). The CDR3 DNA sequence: TGTGCCTGGAGTACAGGATACAATGAGCAGTTCTTC. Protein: CAWSTGYNEQFF.

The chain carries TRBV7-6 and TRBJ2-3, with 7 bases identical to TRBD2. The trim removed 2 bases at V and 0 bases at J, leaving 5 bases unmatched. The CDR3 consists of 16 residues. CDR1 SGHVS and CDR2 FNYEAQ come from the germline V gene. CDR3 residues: CASSLSAGSSTDTQYF. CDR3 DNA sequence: TGTGCCAGCAGCTTATCAGCGGGAAGTAGCACAGATACGCAGTATTTT.

CDR3 sequence reads: CASRLGGGGNNQPQHF. CDR3 nucleotides: TGTGCCAGCAGATTGGGGGGAGGAGGAAACAATCAGCCCCAGCATTTT. The rearrangement joins TRBV28 to TRBJ1-5; weak D call: TRBD1 (5 bases). V lost 6 bases and J 3 bases, leaving 18 bases between the germline ends. This CDR3 spans 16 amino acids. Germline V gives CDR1 MDHEN, CDR2 SYDVKM.

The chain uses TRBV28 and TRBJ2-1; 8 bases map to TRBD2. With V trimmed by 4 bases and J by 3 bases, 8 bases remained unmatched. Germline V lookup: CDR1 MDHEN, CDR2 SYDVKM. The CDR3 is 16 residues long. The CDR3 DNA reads TGTGCCAGCAGTTCCACTAGCGGAAACGTCTACAATGAGCAGTTCTTC. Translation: CASSSTSGNVYNEQFF.

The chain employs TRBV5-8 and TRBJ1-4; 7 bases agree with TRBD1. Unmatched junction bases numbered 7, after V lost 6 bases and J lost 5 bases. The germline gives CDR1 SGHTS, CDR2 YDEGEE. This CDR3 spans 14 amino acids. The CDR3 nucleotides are TGTGCCAGCACTTGGACAGGTGGAAATGAAAAACTGTTTTTT. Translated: CASTWTGGNEKLFF.

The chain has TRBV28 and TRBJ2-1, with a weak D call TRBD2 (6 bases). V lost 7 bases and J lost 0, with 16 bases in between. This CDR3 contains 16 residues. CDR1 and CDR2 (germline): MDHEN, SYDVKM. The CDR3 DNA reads TGTGCCAGCACCCATAGCGGACGCGGCTCCTACAATGAGCAGTTCTTC. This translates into CASTHSGRGSYNEQFF. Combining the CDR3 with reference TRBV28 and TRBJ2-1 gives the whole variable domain DVKVTQSSRYLVKRTGEKVFLECVQDMDHENMFWYRQDPGLGLRLIYFSYDVKMKEKGDIPEGYSVSREKKERFSLILESASTNQTSMYLCASTHSGRGSYNEQFFGPGTRLTVL.

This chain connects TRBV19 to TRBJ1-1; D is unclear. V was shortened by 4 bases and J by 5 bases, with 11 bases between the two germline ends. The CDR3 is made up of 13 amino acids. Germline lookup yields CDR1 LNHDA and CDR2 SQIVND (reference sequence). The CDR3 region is CASSTGGGTEAFF. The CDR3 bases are TGTGCCAGTAGTACAGGTGGAGGTACTGAAGCTTTCTTT.

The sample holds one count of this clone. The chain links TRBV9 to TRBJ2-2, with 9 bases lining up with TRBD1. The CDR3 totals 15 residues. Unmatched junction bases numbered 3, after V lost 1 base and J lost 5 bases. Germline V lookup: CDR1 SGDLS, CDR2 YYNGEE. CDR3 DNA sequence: TGTGCCAGCAGCGTAACAGGGGGCGGAACCGGGGAGCTGTTTTTT. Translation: CASSVTGGGTGELFF.